The present T cell receptor (beta chain) was sequenced within a study of T cells in tuberculosis. Study-wide background: In South Africa, adults with active tuberculosis were compared with IGRA-negative and latently infected IGRA-positive adolescents. Study-level results: The TCR-beta difference was not significant; alpha differences partly reflected length.

Assay used: immunoSEQ multiplex PCR; TCRdb lists only in-frame clones, some missing. The table shows fewer than 40,000 clones, with about 82% occurring only once. This CDR3 is 15 amino acids long. V dropped 4 bases and J dropped 2; count of bases not matched to a gene: 8. The germline V gene has CDR1 SGHNT and CDR2 YYREEE (reference sequence). Concerning this clone itself: Its specificity is unknown.

The sample's time point: new active TB diagnosis, blood taken before or within 7 days of starting treatment. The sequenced sample was PBMCs, obtained at tuberculosis diagnosis. The sequence was collected from an adult with tuberculosis. The V and J genes are TRBV5-4 and TRBJ2-5; TRBD2 agrees at 7 bases. The CDR3 bases are TGTGCCAGCAGCCCGTCCGGGGGGAAACAAGAGACCCAGTACTTC. Its translation is CASSPSGGKQETQYF. The whole variable domain, filled in from reference TRBV5-4 and TRBJ2-5, reads ETGVTQSPTHLIKTRGQQVTLRCSSQSGHNTVSWYQQALGQGPQFIFQYYREEENGRGNFPPRFSGLQFPNYSSELNVNALELDDSALYLCASSPSGGKQETQYFGPGTRLLVL.